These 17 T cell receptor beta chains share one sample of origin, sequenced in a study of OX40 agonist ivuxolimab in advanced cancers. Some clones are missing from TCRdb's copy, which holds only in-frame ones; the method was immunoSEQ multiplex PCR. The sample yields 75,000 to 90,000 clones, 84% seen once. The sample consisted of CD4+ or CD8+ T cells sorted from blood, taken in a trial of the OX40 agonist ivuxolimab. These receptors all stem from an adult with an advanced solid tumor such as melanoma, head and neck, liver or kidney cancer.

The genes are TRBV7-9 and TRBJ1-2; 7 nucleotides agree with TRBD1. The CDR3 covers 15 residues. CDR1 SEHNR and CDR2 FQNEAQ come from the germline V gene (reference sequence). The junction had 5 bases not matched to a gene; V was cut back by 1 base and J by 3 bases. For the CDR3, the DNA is TGTGCCAGCAGCTTAGAACAGGGGAAGTACTATGGCTACACCTTC. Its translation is CASSLEQGKYYGYTF.

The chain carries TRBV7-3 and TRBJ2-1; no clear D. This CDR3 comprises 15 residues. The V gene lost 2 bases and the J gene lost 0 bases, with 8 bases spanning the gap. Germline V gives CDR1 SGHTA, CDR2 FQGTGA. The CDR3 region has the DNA TGTGCCAGCAGCTTAGTAAGGGCCTCCTACAATGAGCAGTTCTTC. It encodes CASSLVRASYNEQFF.

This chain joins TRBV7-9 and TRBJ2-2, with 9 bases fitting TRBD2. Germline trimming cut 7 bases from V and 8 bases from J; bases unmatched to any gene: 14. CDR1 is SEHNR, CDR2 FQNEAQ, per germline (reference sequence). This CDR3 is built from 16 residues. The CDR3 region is CASTFSGSGNAGELFF. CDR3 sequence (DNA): TGTGCCAGCACCTTTAGCGGGAGCGGGAATGCAGGGGAGCTGTTTTTT.

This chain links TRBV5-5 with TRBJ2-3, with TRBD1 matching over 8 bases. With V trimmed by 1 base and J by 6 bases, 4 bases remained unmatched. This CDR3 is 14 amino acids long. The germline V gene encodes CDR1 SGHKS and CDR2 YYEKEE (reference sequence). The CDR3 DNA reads TGTGCCAGCAGCTTGCAGGGGGCAAGGGATACGCAGTATTTT. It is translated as CASSLQGARDTQYF.

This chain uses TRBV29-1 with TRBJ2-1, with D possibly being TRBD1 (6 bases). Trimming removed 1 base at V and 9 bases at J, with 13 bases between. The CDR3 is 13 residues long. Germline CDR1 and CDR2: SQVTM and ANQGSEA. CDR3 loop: CSVEGTEQGEQFF. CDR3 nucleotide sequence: TGCAGCGTTGAAGGGACAGAACAGGGTGAGCAGTTCTTC.

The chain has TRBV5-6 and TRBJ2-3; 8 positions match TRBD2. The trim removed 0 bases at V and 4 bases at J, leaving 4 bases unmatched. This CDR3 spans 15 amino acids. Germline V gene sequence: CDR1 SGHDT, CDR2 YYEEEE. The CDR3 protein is CASSLAAGVADTQYF. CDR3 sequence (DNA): TGTGCCAGCAGCTTGGCAGCGGGAGTCGCAGATACGCAGTATTTT. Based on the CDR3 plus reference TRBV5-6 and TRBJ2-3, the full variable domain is DAGVTQSPTHLIKTRGQQVTLRCSPKSGHDTVSWYQQALGQGPQFIFQYYEEEERQRGNFPDRFSGHQFPNYSSELNVNALLLGDSALYLCASSLAAGVADTQYFGPGTRLTVL.

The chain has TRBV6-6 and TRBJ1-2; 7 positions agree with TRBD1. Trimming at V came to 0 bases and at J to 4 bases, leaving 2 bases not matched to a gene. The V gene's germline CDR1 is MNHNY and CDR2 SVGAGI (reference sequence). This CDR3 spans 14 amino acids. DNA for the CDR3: TGTGCCAGCAGTTACTCGGACAGGTTCTATGGCTACACCTTC. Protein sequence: CASSYSDRFYGYTF.

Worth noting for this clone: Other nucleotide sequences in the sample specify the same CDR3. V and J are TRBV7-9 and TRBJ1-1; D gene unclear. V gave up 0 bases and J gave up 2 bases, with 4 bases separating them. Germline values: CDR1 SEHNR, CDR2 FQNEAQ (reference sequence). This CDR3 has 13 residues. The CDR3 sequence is CASSLAGNTEAFF. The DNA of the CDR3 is TGTGCCAGCAGCTTAGCGGGAAACACTGAAGCTTTCTTT.

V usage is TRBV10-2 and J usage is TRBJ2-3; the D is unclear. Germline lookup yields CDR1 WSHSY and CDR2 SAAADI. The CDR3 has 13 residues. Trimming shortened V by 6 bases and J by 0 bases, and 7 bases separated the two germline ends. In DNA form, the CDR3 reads TGCGCCAGCAGCCCCCCTAGCACAGATACGCAGTATTTT. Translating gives CASSPPSTDTQYF.

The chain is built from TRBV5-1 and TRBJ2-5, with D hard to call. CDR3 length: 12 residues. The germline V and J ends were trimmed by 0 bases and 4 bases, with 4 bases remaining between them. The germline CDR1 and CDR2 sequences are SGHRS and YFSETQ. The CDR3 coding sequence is TGCGCCAGCAGCTTGGTACGAGAGACCCAGTACTTC. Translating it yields CASSLVRETQYF.

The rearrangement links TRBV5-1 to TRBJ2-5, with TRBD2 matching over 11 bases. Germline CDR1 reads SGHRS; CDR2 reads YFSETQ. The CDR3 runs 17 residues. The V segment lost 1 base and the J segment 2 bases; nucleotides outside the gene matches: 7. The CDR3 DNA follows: TGCGCCAGCAGCTTGCTTAGCGGGGGGGCAGTACAAGAGACCCAGTACTTC. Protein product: CASSLLSGGAVQETQYF.

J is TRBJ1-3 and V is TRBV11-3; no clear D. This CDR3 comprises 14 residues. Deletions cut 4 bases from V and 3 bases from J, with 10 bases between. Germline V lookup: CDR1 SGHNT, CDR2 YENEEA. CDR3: CASSYVGGGNTIYF. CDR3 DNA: TGTGCCAGCAGCTATGTAGGTGGTGGAAACACCATATATTTT.

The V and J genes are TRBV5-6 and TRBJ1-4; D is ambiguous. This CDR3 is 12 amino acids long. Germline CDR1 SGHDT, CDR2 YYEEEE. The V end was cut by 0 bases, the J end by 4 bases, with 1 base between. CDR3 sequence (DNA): TGTGCCAGCAGCTTGGTTAATGAAAAACTGTTTTTT. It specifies CASSLVNEKLFF.

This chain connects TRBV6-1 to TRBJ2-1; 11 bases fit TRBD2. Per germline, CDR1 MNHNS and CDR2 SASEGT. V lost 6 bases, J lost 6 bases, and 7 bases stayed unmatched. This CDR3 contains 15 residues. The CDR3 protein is CASRPSGGPRNEQFF. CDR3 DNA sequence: TGTGCCAGCAGGCCTAGCGGGGGGCCGCGCAATGAGCAGTTCTTC.

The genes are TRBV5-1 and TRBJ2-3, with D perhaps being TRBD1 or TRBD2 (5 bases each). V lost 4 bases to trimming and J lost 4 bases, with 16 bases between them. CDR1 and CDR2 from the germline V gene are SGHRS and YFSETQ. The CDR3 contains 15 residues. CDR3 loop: CASSPQSGLADTQYF. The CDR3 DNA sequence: TGCGCCAGCAGCCCCCAGTCGGGGCTGGCAGATACGCAGTATTTT.

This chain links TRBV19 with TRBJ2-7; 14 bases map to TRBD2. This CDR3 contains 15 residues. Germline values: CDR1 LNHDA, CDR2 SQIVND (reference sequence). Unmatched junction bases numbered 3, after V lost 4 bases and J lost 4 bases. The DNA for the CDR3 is TGTGCCAGTAGTAACCGACTAGCGGGAGGGTACGAGCAGTACTTC. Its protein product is CASSNRLAGGYEQYF.

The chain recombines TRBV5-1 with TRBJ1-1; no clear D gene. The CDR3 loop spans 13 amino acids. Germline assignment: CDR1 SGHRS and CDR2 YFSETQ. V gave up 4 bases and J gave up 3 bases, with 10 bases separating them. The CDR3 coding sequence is TGCGCCAGCAGCGAGGGTTGGGACACTGAAGCTTTCTTT. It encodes CASSEGWDTEAFF.